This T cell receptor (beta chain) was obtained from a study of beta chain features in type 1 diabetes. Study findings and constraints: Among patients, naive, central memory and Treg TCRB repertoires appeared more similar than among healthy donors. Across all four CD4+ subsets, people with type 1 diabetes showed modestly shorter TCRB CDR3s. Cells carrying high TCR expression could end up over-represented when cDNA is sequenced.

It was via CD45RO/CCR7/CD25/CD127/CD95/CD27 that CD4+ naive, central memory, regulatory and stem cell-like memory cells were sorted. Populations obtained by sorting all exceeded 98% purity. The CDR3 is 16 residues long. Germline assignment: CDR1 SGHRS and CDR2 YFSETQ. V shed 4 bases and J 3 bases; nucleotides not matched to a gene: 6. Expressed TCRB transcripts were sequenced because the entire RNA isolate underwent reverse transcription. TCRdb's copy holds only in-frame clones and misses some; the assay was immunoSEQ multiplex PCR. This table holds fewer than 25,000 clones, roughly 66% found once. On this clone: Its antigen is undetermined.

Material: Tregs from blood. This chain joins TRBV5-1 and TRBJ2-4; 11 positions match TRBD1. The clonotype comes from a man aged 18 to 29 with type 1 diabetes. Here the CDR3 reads CASSRTGGADKNIQYF. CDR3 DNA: TGCGCCAGCAGCCGGACAGGGGGCGCAGACAAAAACATTCAGTACTTC. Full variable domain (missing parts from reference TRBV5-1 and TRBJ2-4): KAGVTQTPRYLIKTRGQQVTLSCSPISGHRSVSWYQQTPGQGLQFLFEYFSETQRNKGNFPGRFSGRQFSNSRSEMNVSTLELGDSALYLCASSRTGGADKNIQYFGAGTRLSVL.